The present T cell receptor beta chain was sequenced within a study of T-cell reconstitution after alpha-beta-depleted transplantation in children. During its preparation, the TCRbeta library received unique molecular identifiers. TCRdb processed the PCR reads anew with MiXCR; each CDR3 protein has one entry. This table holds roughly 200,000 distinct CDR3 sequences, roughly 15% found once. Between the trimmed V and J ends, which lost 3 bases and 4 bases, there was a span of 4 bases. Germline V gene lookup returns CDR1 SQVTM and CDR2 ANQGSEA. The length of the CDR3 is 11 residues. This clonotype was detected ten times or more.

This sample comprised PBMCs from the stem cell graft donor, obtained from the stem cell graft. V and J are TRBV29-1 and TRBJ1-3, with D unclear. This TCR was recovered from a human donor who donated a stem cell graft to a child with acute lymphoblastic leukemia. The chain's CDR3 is CSVDKGNTIYF. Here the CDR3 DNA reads TGCAGCGTTGACAAGGGAAACACCATATATTTT.